These 16 T cell receptor beta chains were all obtained from the same sample, sequenced in a study of CD8+ T cells in alopecia areata. The sequencing template was cDNA reverse transcribed from extracted RNA. Profiled with immunoSEQ multiplex PCR; TCRdb holds only in-frame clones, not every one. The sample lists approximately 160,000 clones; around 59% were seen once. The treatment is: oral pan-JAK inhibitor, 5-10 mg twice daily. The source material was CD4+ T cells sorted from blood, sampled at week 24, from a patient treated with tofacitinib. Receptors originate from a human donor with alopecia areata.

Here the CDR3 reads CAWSPGTGTEKLFF. CDR3 nucleotide sequence: TGTGCCTGGAGCCCCGGGACAGGAACTGAAAAACTGTTTTTT. This chain uses TRBV30 with TRBJ1-4; 8 nucleotides match TRBD1. The germline V gene encodes CDR1 GTSNPN and CDR2 SVGIG (reference sequence). J lost 7 bases, V lost 3 bases, and 7 bases had no gene match. CDR3 size: 14 residues.

The chain is built from TRBV7-8 and TRBJ2-6, with a tentative D call TRBD1 (6 bases). Germline assignment: CDR1 SGHVS and CDR2 FQNEAQ. V dropped 5 bases and J dropped 4 bases, with 12 bases sitting between them. The CDR3 is 15 amino acids. The CDR3 reads CASSLRGLGANVLTF. DNA for the CDR3: TGTGCCAGCAGCCTCAGGGGTCTGGGGGCCAACGTCCTGACTTTC.

The V and J genes are TRBV25-1 and TRBJ1-2, with D possibly matching TRBD1 (5 bases). Germline V gives CDR1 MGHDK, CDR2 SYGVNS. V was pared by 5 bases and J by 0 bases, with 13 bases between. This CDR3 contains 15 residues. The CDR3 DNA reads TGTGCCAGCAGTACCGGAGGGGTCCCTAACTATGGCTACACCTTC. This codes for CASSTGGVPNYGYTF.

This sequence joins TRBV6-5 and TRBJ2-7; the D gene is possibly TRBD2 (5 bases). Trimming took off 0 bases at V and 0 bases at J, with 9 bases between the two ends. The CDR3 loop spans 15 amino acids. Germline lookup yields CDR1 MNHEY and CDR2 SVGAGI. CDR3 residues: CASSYSDGISYEQYF. DNA of the CDR3: TGTGCCAGCAGTTACTCGGACGGGATCTCCTACGAGCAGTACTTC.

The chain combines TRBV2 with TRBJ2-3; D possibly uses TRBD1 or TRBD2 (6 bases each). The CDR3 covers 17 residues. Germline V gene sequence: CDR1 SNHLY, CDR2 FYNNEI. V gave up 6 bases and J gave up 2 bases, with 21 bases separating them. The CDR3 DNA sequence: TGTGCCAGCAGGCCCGGTCCCCAGGGGACTCTCACAGATACGCAGTATTTT. Translating it yields CASRPGPQGTLTDTQYF.

This clone was detected only a few times. The CDR3 nucleotides read TGCAGCGCCATCTGGACTAGCGGGTCCTACGAGCAGTACTTC. Protein sequence: CSAIWTSGSYEQYF. The V gene is TRBV29-1, the J gene TRBJ2-7; 11 bases align to TRBD2. The germline CDR1 and CDR2 sequences are SQVTM and ANQGSEA. Losses at the gene ends were 7 bases for V and 1 base for J; bases not matched to a gene: 6. There are 14 residues in the CDR3.

Comment on this clone: Given the absence of the conserved phenylalanine or tryptophan at the CDR3 end, a read error is likely. The DNA is omitted, as the CDR3 cannot be located on it reliably, and the CDR3 follows TCRdb's listing. The chain couples TRBV29-1 to TRBJ1-4; TRBD1 was called by the table and not checked on the DNA. The CDR3 length is 8 residues, termini included. Germline CDR1 SQVTM, CDR2 ANQGSEA. The CDR3 loop reads CSWTAEDL.

This clone was recorded a few times. The CDR3 nucleotides are TGCGCCAGCAGTCAATTCGACAGGGGGACAGATACGCAGTATTTT. Amino acid sequence: CASSQFDRGTDTQYF. The chain uses TRBV23-1 and TRBJ2-3; 9 nucleotides align to TRBD1. TRBV23-1 is an open reading frame, and its role is uncertain. Trimming removed 1 base from V and 3 bases from J; junction bases left unmatched: 2. The CDR3 is made up of 15 amino acids.

The gene calls are TRBV9 and TRBJ2-7; D may be TRBD1 (6 bases). V lost 5 bases to trimming and J lost 0 bases, with 9 bases between them. CDR3 size: 13 residues. CDR1 is SGDLS, CDR2 YYNGEE, per germline. The CDR3 loop is CASSRDISYEQYF. Here the CDR3 DNA reads TGTGCCAGCAGTAGGGACATCTCCTACGAGCAGTACTTC.

This clone was seen more than once but under ten times. The chain combines TRBV27 with TRBJ2-7; 12 bases match TRBD1. V shed 2 bases and J 5 bases; nucleotides not matched to a gene: 1. The CDR3 consists of 14 residues. Germline CDR1 is MNHEY and CDR2 is SMNVEV (reference sequence). CDR3 region: CASSLGTGGNEQYF. In nucleotides, the CDR3 is TGTGCCAGCAGTTTAGGGACAGGGGGCAACGAGCAGTACTTC.

This clone was seen a handful of times. V and J are TRBV29-1 and TRBJ1-1; a possible D gene is TRBD1 (5 bases). V lost 5 bases, J lost 11 bases, and 21 bases lay in between. The germline V gene has CDR1 SQVTM and CDR2 ANQGSEA. The CDR3 covers 13 residues. The CDR3 here is CSVNQRHGGRAFF. The CDR3 DNA sequence: TGCAGCGTTAACCAGAGACACGGGGGGAGGGCTTTCTTT.

The J gene is TRBJ2-1, the V gene TRBV19; D is unclear. The CDR3 length is 15 residues. Germline assignment: CDR1 LNHDA and CDR2 SQIVND (reference sequence). The V gene lost 9 bases and the J gene lost 1 base, with 16 bases spanning the gap. The CDR3 is CASSLSRASYNEQFF. Written as DNA, the CDR3 is TGTGCCAGCTCCTTAAGTAGGGCGTCCTACAATGAGCAGTTCTTC.

This chain joins TRBV30 and TRBJ1-2; possible D gene TRBD1, 5 bases. V lost 0 bases and J lost 6, with 14 bases in between. CDR1 and CDR2 (germline): GTSNPN, SVGIG (reference sequence). The CDR3 extends over 14 amino acids. CDR3: CAWSVGELRDGYTF. CDR3 nucleotide sequence: TGTGCCTGGAGTGTGGGGGAATTAAGGGATGGCTACACCTTC.

This clone came up once. The chain is built from TRBV4-2 and TRBJ2-3; 10 positions match TRBD1. The CDR3 is 17 amino acids. Germline CDR1 LGHNA, CDR2 YNFKEQ. V was pared by 1 base and J by 0 bases, with 4 bases of the junction left unmatched. The CDR3 loop reads CASSQGGTGASTDTQYF. The CDR3 DNA reads as TGTGCCAGCAGCCAAGGTGGGACAGGGGCTAGCACAGATACGCAGTATTTT.

A few counts support this clone. Other DNA sequences of this sample code for an identical CDR3. V is TRBV30 and J is TRBJ1-5; no clear D. The CDR3 consists of 13 residues. Germline V gene sequence: CDR1 GTSNPN, CDR2 SVGIG (reference sequence). Trimming stripped 0 bases from V and 1 base from J, with 4 bases between. The CDR3 DNA reads as TGTGCCTGGAGTGTAAAGAGCAATCAGCCCCAGCATTTT. Protein product: CAWSVKSNQPQHF.

The gene calls are TRBV15 and TRBJ2-7, with a tentative D call TRBD1 (5 bases). The CDR3 is 14 residues long. Germline values: CDR1 LNHNV, CDR2 YYDKDF (reference sequence). V lost 1 base, J lost 3 bases, and 10 bases lay in between. The CDR3 DNA reads as TGTGCCACCAGCAGAGTAGGGGTGGGCTACGAGCAGTACTTC. Translating it yields CATSRVGVGYEQYF. The entire variable domain, with the rest obtained from reference TRBV15 and TRBJ2-7, is as follows: DAMVIQNPRYQVTQFGKPVTLSCSQTLNHNVMYWYQQKSSQAPKLLFHYYDKDFNNEADTPDNFQSRRPNTSFCFLDIRSPGLGDTAMYLCATSRVGVGYEQYFGPGTRLTVT.